These T cell receptor beta chains were read from a single sample in a study of blood T cells in healthy people across ages. TCRdb called the 5' RACE reads again in MiXCR, with one record for every CDR3 protein. The sample lists 1.5 million to 2 million distinct CDR3 sequences; 30% to 40% were seen once. Sequencing used blood. Source of these receptors: a human donor in good health. Both conserved end residues are part of each CDR3. The D gene is left open where the match is weak. Clone size appears in some rows only: once, few, many, or a class for an expanded clone.

TRBV29-1	TRBJ2-7	-	14	TRBD1	CSATAWDSPYEQYF	TGCAGCGCCACAGCCTGGGACAGCCCCTACGAGCAGTACTTC
TRBV6-5	TRBJ2-1	-	14	-	CASSYVGPGNEQFF	TGTGCCAGCAGTTACGTCGGACCTGGCAATGAGCAGTTCTTC
TRBV5-4	TRBJ2-3	-	14	-	CASSWERSADTQYF	TGTGCCAGCAGCTGGGAGAGATCGGCAGATACGCAGTATTTT
TRBV9	TRBJ2-7	many	13	-	CASSVDLAREQYF	TGTGCCAGCAGCGTAGATCTAGCGCGGGAGCAGTACTTC
TRBV28	TRBJ1-6	-	14	-	CASRMGLNNSPLHF	TGTGCCAGCAGAATGGGACTGAACAATTCACCCCTCCACTTT
TRBV6-2/TRBV6-3	TRBJ1-4	few	15	-	CASNPGDATNEKLFF	TGTGCCAGCAACCCCGGAGATGCAACTAATGAAAAACTGTTTTTT
TRBV20-1	TRBJ2-5	-	16	-	CSARDAPGPQGETQYF	TGCAGTGCTAGAGATGCCCCGGGCCCCCAAGGGGAGACCCAGTACTTC
TRBV5-1	TRBJ1-4	few	15	-	CASSPLSPFNEKLFF	TGCGCCAGCAGCCCCTTGAGCCCTTTTAATGAAAAACTGTTTTTT
TRBV12-3/TRBV12-4	TRBJ1-5	-	14	-	CASSLQDSNQPQHF	TGTGCCAGCAGCCTACAGGATAGCAATCAGCCCCAGCATTTT
TRBV4-2	TRBJ1-2	-	13	-	CASSPQVIGGYTF	TGTGCCAGCAGCCCACAGGTTATCGGTGGCTACACCTTC
TRBV12-3/TRBV12-4	TRBJ2-6	-	15	-	CASSTNVGGANVLTF	TGTGCCAGCAGTACTAACGTGGGTGGGGCCAACGTCCTGACTTTC
TRBV6-4	TRBJ2-1	-	18	TRBD2	CASSEGTLLAGGTNEQFF	TGTGCCAGCAGTGAAGGGACCCTCCTAGCGGGGGGTACTAATGAGCAGTTCTTC
TRBV7-2	TRBJ2-1	-	16	-	CASSFEGGGLNLEQFF	TGTGCCAGCAGCTTCGAGGGGGGGGGGTTGAATTTGGAGCAGTTCTTC
TRBV6-5	TRBJ2-5	-	15	TRBD1	CASRYRDREGETQYF	TGTGCCAGCAGATACCGGGACAGGGAAGGGGAGACCCAGTACTTC
TRBV28	TRBJ2-1	-	14	-	CASSLGLPMREQFF	TGTGCCAGCAGTTTAGGTCTACCAATGAGGGAGCAGTTCTTC
TRBV24-1	TRBJ2-1	-	16	-	CATSDFKTSSYNEQFF	TGTGCCACCAGTGATTTTAAGACGAGCTCCTACAATGAGCAGTTCTTC
TRBV5-1	TRBJ2-5	-	14	-	CASSPYRTRETQYF	TGCGCCAGCAGCCCGTATAGGACACGAGAGACCCAGTACTTC
TRBV15	TRBJ1-2	-	16	TRBD1	CATSHGTGVGYYGYTF	TGTGCCACCAGCCACGGGACAGGGGTAGGATACTATGGCTACACCTTC
TRBV6-6	TRBJ2-7	-	16	-	CASSYSKKPFTYEQYF	TGTGCCAGCAGTTACTCTAAGAAGCCTTTTACCTACGAGCAGTACTTC
TRBV4-3	TRBJ2-5	-	15	-	CASSQLTGEGETQYF	TGCGCCAGCAGCCAACTAACAGGGGAGGGAGAGACCCAGTACTTC
TRBV11-2	TRBJ2-7	few	15	TRBD1	CASSLVVTGTYEQYF	TGTGCCAGCAGCTTAGTTGTGACAGGGACCTACGAGCAGTACTTC
TRBV4-1	TRBJ2-7	few	16	-	CASSQDIRTSSYEQYF	TGCGCCAGCAGCCAAGATATAAGGACTTCCTCCTACGAGCAGTACTTC
TRBV4-2	TRBJ2-1	-	17	-	CASSSMGAGARYNEQFF	TGTGCCAGCAGCTCCATGGGTGCGGGGGCTCGCTACAATGAGCAGTTCTTC
TRBV29-1	TRBJ1-4	few	13	TRBD1	CSAGTDTNEKRFF	TGCAGCGCTGGGACAGATACTAATGAAAAACGGTTTTTT
TRBV7-2	TRBJ2-7	few	14	-	CASSSFGDVHEQYF	TGTGCCAGCAGCTCGTTCGGGGACGTCCACGAGCAGTACTTC
TRBV5-8	TRBJ1-6	-	12	-	CASSFLDSLLHF	TGTGCCAGCAGCTTTCTTGATTCACTCCTCCACTTT
TRBV6-5	TRBJ2-4	-	14	-	CASSRQGGFNEQYF	TGTGCCAGCAGCCGACAGGGAGGATTCAATGAGCAGTACTTC
TRBV20-1	TRBJ1-1	once	13	-	CSARIRANTEAFF	TGCAGTGCTAGGATCAGGGCGAACACTGAAGCTTTCTTT
TRBV7-2	TRBJ2-7	-	15	TRBD1	CASSSRDRSLYEQYF	TGTGCCAGCAGCTCCCGGGACAGAAGTCTGTACGAGCAGTACTTC